This entry lists 32 T cell receptor beta chains sequenced from one sample in a study of blood T cell repertoires in COVID-19. Using immunoSEQ multiplex PCR, the repertoire was profiled, and TCRdb retains in-frame clones only, with some absent. The table records 220,000 or so clones, 80% to 90% of them present only once. Sequenced sample: peripheral blood. These receptors were obtained from a man aged 25-40 years with active or convalescent COVID-19.

The V and J genes are TRBV28 and TRBJ1-3; 9 nucleotides align to TRBD1. Germline V gene sequence: CDR1 MDHEN, CDR2 SYDVKM. V lost 6 bases and J lost 7; bases outside the gene matches: 7. There are 14 residues in the CDR3. CDR3 loop: CASSPGTGRNTIYF. DNA for the CDR3: TGTGCCAGCAGCCCCGGGACAGGGAGGAACACCATATATTTT.

The chain couples TRBV7-3 to TRBJ2-3; D perhaps matches TRBD1 (5 bases). The germline CDR1 and CDR2 sequences are SGHTA and FQGTGA. The V gene lost 2 bases and the J gene lost 4 bases, with 7 bases spanning the gap. The CDR3 has 13 amino acids. The CDR3 DNA is TGTGCCAGCAGCTTACTGGGGCCAGATACGCAGTATTTT. It encodes CASSLLGPDTQYF.

This clone was seen a single time. The chain couples TRBV6-2 or TRBV6-3 to TRBJ1-5; 9 nucleotides agree with TRBD1. V lost 4 bases to trimming and J lost 5 bases; unmatched junction nucleotides: 9. This CDR3 spans 16 amino acids. Germline CDR1 is MNHEY and CDR2 is SVGEGT. As DNA, the CDR3 is TGTGCCAGCAGTTCATCCTACGGGACAGGGTATCAGCCCCAGCATTTT. Translating it yields CASSSSYGTGYQPQHF.

The chain combines TRBV9 with TRBJ1-3, with a tentative D call TRBD1 (6 bases). The CDR3 has 15 amino acids. Germline assignment: CDR1 SGDLS and CDR2 YYNGEE. V lost 3 bases, J lost 4 bases, and 14 bases lay in between. The DNA of the CDR3 is TGTGCCAGCAGCGCCGATCAGGGGATGGGAAACACCATATATTTT. Translated: CASSADQGMGNTIYF.

The V call is TRBV6-1, the J call TRBJ1-2, with D possibly matching TRBD1 (5 bases). Trimming took off 1 base at V and 7 bases at J, with 13 bases between the two ends. CDR3 length: 14 residues. Germline assignment: CDR1 MNHNS and CDR2 SASEGT. The CDR3 here is CASSEEAYGGGYTF. The CDR3 DNA reads as TGTGCCAGCAGTGAAGAAGCTTACGGGGGTGGCTACACCTTC.

The J gene is TRBJ2-1, the V gene TRBV15, with unresolved D. The germline gives CDR1 LNHNV, CDR2 YYDKDF (reference sequence). V lost 0 bases and J 7 bases, leaving 7 bases between the germline ends. This CDR3 region has 13 residues. For the CDR3, the DNA is TGTGCCACCAGCAGAGATTCTCTGAATGAGCAGTTCTTC. Translating gives CATSRDSLNEQFF.

This clone showed up just a few times. The chain is built from TRBV2 and TRBJ1-5, with TRBD1 identical over 7 bases. The V gene end was trimmed by 6 bases and the J gene end by 6 bases; junction bases not matched to a gene: 5. The CDR3 runs 13 residues. CDR1 is SNHLY and CDR2 is FYNNEI in the germline V gene. In DNA form, the CDR3 reads TGTGCCAGCAGGACAGGGTGGGGTCAGCCCCAGCATTTT. Translated: CASRTGWGQPQHF.

V gene TRBV7-9 combines with J gene TRBJ1-2; D may be TRBD1 (5 bases). Germline V gene lookup returns CDR1 SEHNR and CDR2 FQNEAQ (reference sequence). The CDR3 totals 14 residues. Trimming stripped 4 bases from V and 6 bases from J, with 15 bases between. The CDR3 DNA sequence: TGTGCCAGCAGCTCCGAAGTGGGGGGACATGGCTACACCTTC. This encodes CASSSEVGGHGYTF.

The V gene is TRBV27, the J gene TRBJ2-7; D ambiguous. The CDR3 is made up of 14 amino acids. The germline gives CDR1 MNHEY, CDR2 SMNVEV (reference sequence). V gave up 5 bases and J gave up 4 bases, with 15 bases separating them. The CDR3 reads CASSPLDTVYEQYF. CDR3 in DNA: TGTGCCAGCAGTCCTCTTGACACCGTATACGAGCAGTACTTC.

V gene TRBV11-2 combines with J gene TRBJ2-3; 8 bases are a match to TRBD2. CDR1 is SGHAT, CDR2 FQNNGV, per germline. V was clipped by 2 bases and J by 2 bases; unmatched bases: 6. The length of the CDR3 is 16 residues. The CDR3, as DNA: TGTGCCAGCAGCTTAACCCGGGGGGGCTCCACAGATACGCAGTATTTT. Protein: CASSLTRGGSTDTQYF.

V usage is TRBV19 and J usage is TRBJ2-3; D perhaps matches TRBD2 (5 bases). The germline gives CDR1 LNHDA, CDR2 SQIVND (reference sequence). The germline V and J ends were trimmed by 5 bases and 2 bases, with 11 bases remaining between them. CDR3 length equals 14 residues. The DNA for the CDR3 is TGTGCCAGTAGTTCTGAGAGGGACACAGATACGCAGTATTTT. It encodes CASSSERDTDTQYF.

This chain links TRBV7-2 with TRBJ2-5, with 16 bases fitting TRBD2. The trim removed 5 bases at V and 3 bases at J, leaving 6 bases unmatched. From germline, CDR1 is SGHTA and CDR2 FQGNSA. The CDR3 has 17 amino acids. The chain's CDR3 is CASSPGTSGGGKETQYF. In DNA form, the CDR3 reads TGTGCCAGCAGCCCTGGGACTAGCGGGGGGGGGAAAGAGACCCAGTACTTC.

V gene TRBV5-1 combines with J gene TRBJ2-2; 8 nucleotides line up with TRBD1. V lost 3 bases, J lost 4 bases, and 5 bases stayed unmatched. CDR3 size: 15 residues. CDR1 and CDR2 (germline): SGHRS, YFSETQ. The CDR3 here is CASSSGGAGTGELFF. CDR3 sequence (DNA): TGCGCCAGCAGCTCAGGGGGCGCGGGCACCGGGGAGCTGTTTTTT.

The rearrangement joins TRBV6-5 to TRBJ2-1; 10 bases fit TRBD2. The CDR3 sequence is 15 residues long. Losses at the gene ends were 0 bases for V and 8 bases for J; bases not matched to a gene: 4. Germline loops: CDR1 MNHEY, CDR2 SVGAGI. The CDR3 coding sequence is TGTGCCAGCAGTTACTCGAGCGGGGGGGCGTATGAGCAGTTCTTC. It translates to CASSYSSGGAYEQFF.

The chain employs TRBV19 and TRBJ2-2, with 11 positions matching TRBD2. This CDR3 spans 16 amino acids. The junction had 7 bases not matched to a gene; V was cut back by 3 bases and J by 7 bases. The V gene's germline CDR1 is LNHDA and CDR2 SQIVND (reference sequence). The CDR3 bases are TGTGCCAGTAGTATGTTAACTAGCGGGAGAGACGGGGAGCTGTTTTTT. Its translation: CASSMLTSGRDGELFF. Full variable domain (rest looked up from reference TRBV19 and TRBJ2-2): DGGITQSPKYLFRKEGQNVTLSCEQNLNHDAMYWYRQDPGQGLRLIYYSQIVNDFQKGDIAEGYSVSREKKESFPLTVTSAQKNPTAFYLCASSMLTSGRDGELFFGEGSRLTVL.

This chain's CDR3 is CASSLGPRKETQYF. CDR3 nucleotides: TGTGCCAGCAGCTTAGGTCCCAGGAAAGAGACCCAGTACTTC. The genes are TRBV13 and TRBJ2-5; no clear D gene. Deletions cut 0 bases from V and 3 bases from J, with 8 bases between. The CDR3 length is 14 residues. Germline CDR1 is PRHDT and CDR2 is FYEKMQ (reference sequence).

In this sample, this clone turned up once. V is TRBV11-2 and J is TRBJ1-1, with D unresolved. Germline CDR1 SGHAT, CDR2 FQNNGV. The ends were cut back, 3 bases at V and 1 base at J, with 6 bases in the middle. The CDR3 has 13 amino acids. CDR3: CASSFGGNTEAFF. The CDR3 DNA sequence: TGTGCCAGCAGCTTCGGCGGGAACACTGAAGCTTTCTTT. Looking up the rest from reference TRBV11-2 and TRBJ1-1 gives the full variable domain: EAGVAQSPRYKIIEKRQSVAFWCNPISGHATLYWYQQILGQGPKLLIQFQNNGVVDDSQLPKDRFSAERLKGVDSTLKIQPAKLEDSAVYLCASSFGGNTEAFFGQGTRLTVV.

This clone was detected only a few times. The V and J genes are TRBV6-2 or TRBV6-3 and TRBJ2-7, with D perhaps matching TRBD2 (6 bases). V shed 4 bases and J shed 3 bases, with 16 bases lying between them. CDR3 length equals 15 residues. Germline V CDR1 and CDR2: MNHEY, SVGEGT. The CDR3 nucleotides are TGTGCCAGCAGTTCGGGGACTGCACGGAACTACGAGCAGTACTTC. Protein product: CASSSGTARNYEQYF.

The V and J genes are TRBV4-3 and TRBJ1-2; D ambiguous. CDR1 and CDR2 (germline): LGHNA, YSLEER. The CDR3 is made up of 13 amino acids. Trimming took off 4 bases at V and 4 bases at J, with 10 bases between the two ends. CDR3 DNA sequence: TGCGCCAGCAGCCGAGGTCGTACCTATGGCTACACCTTC. The encoded protein is CASSRGRTYGYTF.

The rearrangement joins TRBV13 to TRBJ2-1, with 9 bases fitting TRBD1. The CDR3 runs 16 residues. Trimming cost V 5 bases and J 6 bases; bases outside gene matches: 11. Germline CDR1 is PRHDT and CDR2 is FYEKMQ (reference sequence). This CDR3 is CASSPSTGGRFNEQFF. DNA of the CDR3: TGTGCCAGCAGCCCTTCTACAGGGGGCCGGTTCAATGAGCAGTTCTTC.

The V call is TRBV12-2, the J call TRBJ1-1. TRBV12-2 is deemed a pseudogene. The CDR3 totals 16 residues. For the CDR3, the DNA is TGTGCAAGTCGCCTAGATCACAGGGAGGGAAACACTGAAGCTTTCTTT. Its protein is CASRLDHREGNTEAFF.

This chain connects TRBV5-1 to TRBJ1-4; 8 nucleotides align to TRBD1. J lost 4 bases, V lost 4 bases, and 6 bases had no gene match. This CDR3 is built from 15 residues. Germline CDR1 reads SGHRS; CDR2 reads YFSETQ. CDR3 sequence (DNA): TGCGCCAGCAGCCCCCAGGGGGCCCTTAATGAAAAACTGTTTTTT. Translation: CASSPQGALNEKLFF.

This chain connects TRBV4-1 to TRBJ1-2; a possible D gene is TRBD1 (6 bases). With 7 bases removed from V and 4 bases from J, the gap between germline ends came to 19 bases. Germline V gives CDR1 MGHRA, CDR2 YSYEKL. The length of the CDR3 is 15 residues. The DNA for the CDR3 is TGCGCCAGCAACCGGGTTCAGGACAGTGTCTATGGCTACACCTTC. Translated: CASNRVQDSVYGYTF.

V usage is TRBV7-2 and J usage is TRBJ1-2; 7 nucleotides agree with TRBD1. Germline CDR1 is SGHTA and CDR2 is FQGNSA. This CDR3 is 12 amino acids long. The CDR3 sequence is CAGGTANYGYTF. CDR3 in DNA: TGTGCTGGGGGGACAGCTAACTATGGCTACACCTTC.

The CDR3 here is CASSLAGVTKNIQYF. CDR3 DNA sequence: TGTGCCAGCAGTCTAGCGGGAGTGACCAAAAACATTCAGTACTTC. This chain links TRBV27 with TRBJ2-4, with 10 nucleotides matching TRBD2. J lost 2 bases, V lost 5 bases, and 3 bases had no gene match. The germline gives CDR1 MNHEY, CDR2 SMNVEV (reference sequence). The CDR3 sequence is 15 residues long.

The chain employs TRBV7-2 and TRBJ1-2; unclear D gene. The CDR3 is 11 residues long. Trimming pared 2 bases from V and 7 bases from J, leaving 5 bases between. Germline CDR1 reads SGHTA; CDR2 reads FQGNSA. Written as DNA, the CDR3 is TGTGCCAGCAGCTTACTTCGTGGCTACACCTTC. It encodes CASSLLRGYTF.

The V call is TRBV12-5, the J call TRBJ2-4, with TRBD2 matching over 13 bases. This CDR3 region has 21 residues. With 3 bases clipped from V and 0 bases from J, the junction kept 14 bases outside the gene matches. Germline CDR1 LGHNT, CDR2 FRNRAP. CDR3 in DNA: TGTGCTAGTGGTTTAGATCCTGGACTAGCGGGAGAGATAGGAGCCAAAAACATTCAGTACTTC. This gives the protein CASGLDPGLAGEIGAKNIQYF.

This chain connects TRBV7-2 to TRBJ1-2; 7 bases line up with TRBD1. CDR1 and CDR2 from the germline V gene are SGHTA and FQGNSA. Losses at the gene ends were 3 bases for V and 7 bases for J; bases not matched to a gene: 5. This CDR3 is 13 amino acids long. The CDR3 protein is CASSFTGAGGYTF. The CDR3, as DNA: TGTGCCAGCAGCTTTACAGGGGCTGGTGGCTACACCTTC.

The rearrangement uses TRBV19 and TRBJ2-1, with 10 bases fitting TRBD1. Germline-derived CDR1 and CDR2 are LNHDA and SQIVND (reference sequence). With 7 bases clipped from V and 4 bases from J, the junction kept 4 bases outside the gene matches. CDR3 length equals 14 residues. DNA of the CDR3: TGTGCCAGTAAACCGGGACAGGGGTACAATGAGCAGTTCTTC. Translated, it gives CASKPGQGYNEQFF. The whole variable domain, filled in from reference TRBV19 and TRBJ2-1, reads DGGITQSPKYLFRKEGQNVTLSCEQNLNHDAMYWYRQDPGQGLRLIYYSQIVNDFQKGDIAEGYSVSREKKESFPLTVTSAQKNPTAFYLCASKPGQGYNEQFFGPGTRLTVL.

The V call is TRBV27, the J call TRBJ1-2, with D possibly being TRBD1 (5 bases). CDR1 and CDR2 (germline): MNHEY, SMNVEV (reference sequence). The CDR3 spans 13 residues. Trimming took 3 bases from V and 4 from J, leaving 9 bases between them. CDR3 nucleotide sequence: TGTGCCAGCAGTTTTAGGGGTGGCTATGGCTACACCTTC. Amino acids: CASSFRGGYGYTF.

V and J are TRBV28 and TRBJ1-1; unclear D gene. Germline CDR1 and CDR2: MDHEN and SYDVKM. The length of the CDR3 is 15 residues. Trimming removed 5 bases at V and 5 bases at J, with 18 bases between. The CDR3 coding sequence is TGTGCCAGCAGTCCCCCGGCGGGAGGGAGGACTGAAGCTTTCTTT. Amino acids: CASSPPAGGRTEAFF.

The CDR3 is CAFADGETQYF. CDR3 DNA sequence: TGTGCCTTCGCGGATGGAGAGACCCAGTACTTC. The V and J genes are TRBV11-2 and TRBJ2-5, with no clear D. Between the trimmed V and J ends, which lost 11 bases and 4 bases, there was a span of 11 bases. Germline-derived CDR1 and CDR2 are SGHAT and FQNNGV. The CDR3 has 11 amino acids.